These 29 T cell receptor beta chains originate from one sample sequenced in a study of T cell responses to AZD1222 COVID-19 vaccine. Profiling relied on immunoSEQ multiplex PCR, and the TCRdb table lists in-frame clones only, not all of them. The sample contains around 120,000 clones, 93% of which appear only once. Sequencing was performed on peripheral blood, taken 28 days after the second AZD1222 dose. The receptors were sampled from an adult who received the AZD1222 COVID-19 vaccine.

The chain joins TRBV2 to TRBJ2-1; D perhaps matches TRBD2 (6 bases). CDR3 length equals 18 residues. Germline values: CDR1 SNHLY, CDR2 FYNNEI. The V end lost 3 bases, the J end lost 4 bases, and 22 bases lay between the germline ends. The CDR3 DNA reads as TGTGCCAGCAGTGAGATGGAGGGTTGGCTAGGGTCGTACAATGAGCAGTTCTTC. Translated: CASSEMEGWLGSYNEQFF.

The V gene is TRBV18, the J gene TRBJ2-5; D is unresolved. This CDR3 spans 17 amino acids. CDR1 is KGHSH and CDR2 is LQKENI in the germline V gene. V gave up 2 bases and J gave up 5 bases, with 21 bases separating them. The CDR3 DNA reads as TGTGCCAGCTCACCAGGGCGGCGAGGACGACTCGCTGAGACCCAGTACTTC. Amino acids: CASSPGRRGRLAETQYF.

Written as DNA, the CDR3 is TGTGCCAGTAAGCGGGAGGGGAACACAGATACGCAGTATTTT. It yields the protein CASKREGNTDTQYF. The V call is TRBV6-4, the J call TRBJ2-3; 10 positions agree with TRBD2. Germline V CDR1 and CDR2: MRHNA, SNTAGT. The V segment lost 9 bases and the J segment 2 bases; nucleotides outside the gene matches: 5. This CDR3 region has 14 residues.

The J gene is TRBJ2-7, the V gene TRBV6-5; a weak D match, TRBD1 (5 bases). Germline CDR1 and CDR2: MNHEY and SVGAGI. The CDR3 runs 11 residues. Deletions cut 5 bases from V and 5 bases from J, with 7 bases between. The CDR3 DNA follows: TGTGCCAGCAGTACCAGGGACGAGCAGTACTTC. This encodes CASSTRDEQYF.

The chain combines TRBV6-5 with TRBJ2-7; D not resolved. Trimming left V 5 bases short and J 2 bases short, with 4 bases between. Germline lookup yields CDR1 MNHEY and CDR2 SVGAGI. CDR3 size: 11 residues. CDR3 in amino acids: CASSRTYEQYF. The CDR3 nucleotides are TGTGCCAGCAGTCGGACCTACGAGCAGTACTTC.

This clone has only a few counts. V gene TRBV6-1 combines with J gene TRBJ1-4, with unresolved D. The CDR3 totals 15 residues. Trimming stripped 2 bases from V and 4 bases from J, with 11 bases between. Germline lookup yields CDR1 MNHNS and CDR2 SASEGT. CDR3 residues: CASSERGQFNEKLFF. CDR3 nucleotides: TGTGCCAGCAGTGAAAGAGGGCAGTTTAATGAAAAACTGTTTTTT.

This sequence joins TRBV3-1 (or the pseudogene TRBV3-2) and TRBJ2-6; D remains ambiguous. This CDR3 has 16 residues. Germline assignment: CDR1 LGHDT and CDR2 YNNKEL (reference sequence). The ends were cut back, 1 base at V and 0 bases at J, with 7 bases in the middle. CDR3 nucleotides: TGTGCCAGCAGCCAAGCTGAACTCTCTGGGGCCAACGTCCTGACTTTC. Translated: CASSQAELSGANVLTF.

V and J are TRBV19 and TRBJ2-3; no firm D call. The CDR3 sequence is 14 residues long. The germline V gene has CDR1 LNHDA and CDR2 SQIVND (reference sequence). V was clipped by 0 bases and J by 1 base, with 5 bases between them. CDR3: CASSIDPGTDTQYF. The CDR3 region has the DNA TGTGCCAGTAGTATAGACCCCGGCACAGATACGCAGTATTTT.

This rearrangement joins TRBV20-1 to TRBJ1-1; the D is unclear. Trimming removed 2 bases from V and 10 bases from J, with 8 bases in between. Germline values: CDR1 DFQATT, CDR2 SNEGSKA (reference sequence). This CDR3 contains 10 residues. CDR3 region: CSARSEVAFF. CDR3 sequence (DNA): TGCAGTGCTAGAAGCGAGGTAGCTTTCTTT.

V usage is TRBV19 and J usage is TRBJ2-2; no clear D gene. V lost 5 bases and J 4 bases, leaving 11 bases between the germline ends. Germline lookup yields CDR1 LNHDA and CDR2 SQIVND (reference sequence). The CDR3 loop spans 14 amino acids. The CDR3 sequence is CASSGTIGTGELFF. In nucleotides, the CDR3 is TGTGCCAGTAGTGGCACTATTGGCACCGGGGAGCTGTTTTTT.

CDR3 nucleotide sequence: TGTGCCAGCAGTCCAACAGGGGCGGACAATCAGCCCCAGCATTTT. Protein product: CASSPTGADNQPQHF. The V and J genes are TRBV6-2 or TRBV6-3 and TRBJ1-5, with 7 nucleotides matching TRBD1. Germline loops: CDR1 MNHEY, CDR2 SVGEGT. The V and J ends lost 5 bases and 3 bases, in that order; junction bases with no gene match: 7. This CDR3 spans 15 amino acids.

The J gene is TRBJ1-1, the V gene TRBV4-1; no definite D call. This CDR3 is built from 13 residues. CDR1 is MGHRA, CDR2 YSYEKL, per germline. Trimming removed 1 base from V and 3 bases from J, with 6 bases in between. CDR3 protein: CASSQAGDTEAFF. The DNA for the CDR3 is TGCGCCAGCAGCCAAGCTGGGGACACTGAAGCTTTCTTT.

This chain links TRBV2 with TRBJ1-6, with no clear D. V gave up 4 bases and J gave up 8 bases, with 15 bases separating them. The CDR3 totals 15 residues. Germline V gene data show CDR1 as SNHLY and CDR2 as FYNNEI. The CDR3 here is CASSAGRVNDSPLHF. In nucleotides, the CDR3 is TGTGCCAGCAGTGCCGGAAGGGTCAATGATTCACCCCTCCACTTT.

Here the CDR3 DNA reads TGTGCCAGCAGCGTAGGGGGGGTCACCTACAATGAGCAGTTCTTC. It is translated as CASSVGGVTYNEQFF. This chain joins TRBV11-3 and TRBJ2-1; the D gene is possibly TRBD2 (7 bases). Trimming removed 5 bases at V and 2 bases at J, with 13 bases between. This CDR3 has 15 residues. The germline CDR1 and CDR2 sequences are SGHNT and YENEEA.

The rearrangement links TRBV11-2 to TRBJ2-5; D is uncertain. The CDR3 extends over 13 amino acids. Germline V gene lookup returns CDR1 SGHAT and CDR2 FQNNGV. V lost 1 base, J lost 4 bases, and 7 bases lay in between. CDR3 loop: CASSLVQGETQYF. The CDR3, as DNA: TGTGCCAGCAGCTTAGTACAAGGAGAGACCCAGTACTTC.

The rearrangement links TRBV18 to TRBJ2-2; D is unresolved. This CDR3 is 14 amino acids long. Trimming pared 0 bases from V and 7 bases from J, leaving 9 bases between. Germline-derived CDR1 and CDR2 are KGHSH and LQKENI. CDR3 bases: TGTGCCAGCTCACCACCAGGGTTCGTCGGGGAGCTGTTTTTT. It codes for CASSPPGFVGELFF.

The rearrangement joins TRBV4-3 to TRBJ2-3; 7 bases map to TRBD2. CDR3 size: 16 residues. Germline CDR1 and CDR2: LGHNA and YSLEER. With V trimmed by 0 bases and J by 3 bases, 6 bases remained unmatched. The DNA for the CDR3 is TGCGCCAGCAGCCAAGACAGCGGGATAGGAACAGATACGCAGTATTTT. Its protein is CASSQDSGIGTDTQYF.

This clone was recorded once. The V gene is TRBV25-1, the J gene TRBJ2-3, with TRBD2 as a possible D gene (5 bases). With 7 bases removed from V and 6 bases from J, the gap between germline ends came to 8 bases. The CDR3 runs 11 residues. Germline values: CDR1 MGHDK, CDR2 SYGVNS. The CDR3 region has the DNA TGTGCCAGCATAAGAGGGGATACGCAGTATTTT. It codes for CASIRGDTQYF.

The chain links TRBV11-2 to TRBJ1-2; 8 positions match TRBD1. Germline values: CDR1 SGHAT, CDR2 FQNNGV. The CDR3 covers 15 residues. With 5 bases clipped from V and 5 bases from J, the junction kept 10 bases outside the gene matches. In DNA form, the CDR3 reads TGTGCCAGCAGCCCGATGGGGACAGGACTTTATGGCTACACCTTC. Translation: CASSPMGTGLYGYTF.

The J gene is TRBJ1-1, the V gene TRBV10-2; no reliable D call. CDR3 length: 13 amino acids. V dropped 2 bases and J dropped 1 base, with 5 bases sitting between them. Germline V gene lookup returns CDR1 WSHSY and CDR2 SAAADI. Here the CDR3 reads CASSELGNTEAFF. The CDR3 coding sequence is TGCGCCAGCAGTGAGCTGGGGAACACTGAAGCTTTCTTT.

This chain connects TRBV6-5 to TRBJ1-2; D is unclear. V was shortened by 6 bases and J by 4 bases, with 12 bases between the two germline ends. The CDR3 runs to 13 residues. The germline CDR1 and CDR2 sequences are MNHEY and SVGAGI. Written as DNA, the CDR3 is TGTGCCAGCAGGTTAACGGTTTCCTATGGCTACACCTTC. It yields the protein CASRLTVSYGYTF.

The chain links TRBV7-2 to TRBJ1-3; D perhaps matches TRBD1 (5 bases). CDR3 length: 13 amino acids. V lost 5 bases to trimming and J lost 4 bases, with 9 bases between them. Germline assignment: CDR1 SGHTA and CDR2 FQGNSA. The CDR3 loop reads CASSVGTGNTIYF. The CDR3 DNA follows: TGTGCCAGCAGCGTGGGGACGGGAAACACCATATATTTT.

The chain links TRBV30 to TRBJ1-1, with TRBD1 matching over 7 bases. CDR1 and CDR2 (germline): GTSNPN, SVGIG (reference sequence). The J segment lost 2 bases and the V segment lost 8 bases, leaving 5 bases of the junction unmatched. The CDR3 runs 12 residues. CDR3 loop: CAGGTVNTEAFF. In nucleotides, the CDR3 is TGTGCCGGAGGGACAGTTAACACTGAAGCTTTCTTT.

This clone was seen just once. The chain uses TRBV5-8 and TRBJ1-5; 7 bases align to TRBD1. Germline trimming cut 4 bases from V and 0 bases from J; bases unmatched to any gene: 4. This CDR3 comprises 15 residues. Germline V gene data show CDR1 as SGHTS and CDR2 as YDEGEE. The CDR3 coding sequence is TGTGCCAGCAGCCTCCGGACAGGTAGCAATCAGCCCCAGCATTTT. Translating it yields CASSLRTGSNQPQHF.

The chain couples TRBV19 to TRBJ2-7; 10 bases are shared with TRBD1. J gave up 2 bases and V 3 bases, and 4 bases lay outside the gene matches. This CDR3 spans 15 amino acids. CDR1 and CDR2 from the germline V gene are LNHDA and SQIVND (reference sequence). In DNA form, the CDR3 reads TGTGCCAGTAGTATCGACAGGGGGCCTACCTACGAGCAGTACTTC. Translation gives CASSIDRGPTYEQYF.

V gene TRBV7-2 combines with J gene TRBJ2-3, with 10 bases that match TRBD2. The CDR3 totals 15 residues. CDR1 SGHTA and CDR2 FQGNSA come from the germline V gene. V was pared by 6 bases and J by 1 base, with 4 bases of the junction left unmatched. CDR3 sequence reads: CASRKRGGGTDTQYF. CDR3 nucleotide sequence: TGTGCCAGCAGAAAGCGGGGGGGAGGCACAGATACGCAGTATTTT.

J is TRBJ1-6 and V is TRBV2; 7 bases map to TRBD1. Germline CDR1 reads SNHLY; CDR2 reads FYNNEI. V was clipped by 6 bases and J by 4 bases; unmatched bases: 3. CDR3 length equals 14 residues. The CDR3: CASSRDSYNSPLHF. The CDR3, as DNA: TGTGCCAGCAGCCGGGACAGTTATAATTCACCCCTCCACTTT.

The V call is TRBV6-5, the J call TRBJ1-1; D unclear. The CDR3 runs to 15 residues. Trimming removed 7 bases at V and 3 bases at J, with 18 bases between. Germline CDR1 and CDR2: MNHEY and SVGAGI. CDR3 sequence reads: CASMFRQSFDTEAFF. CDR3 in DNA: TGTGCCAGCATGTTTCGGCAGTCTTTCGACACTGAAGCTTTCTTT.

This chain joins TRBV7-6 and TRBJ2-1; the D gene is possibly TRBD1 (6 bases). V shed 1 base and J shed 1 base, with 20 bases lying between them. The V gene's germline CDR1 is SGHVS and CDR2 FNYEAQ. The length of the CDR3 is 19 residues. The CDR3 loop reads CASSLVSRLTRGSYNEQFF. The DNA of the CDR3 is TGTGCCAGCAGCTTAGTGAGTAGGCTAACCAGGGGTTCCTACAATGAGCAGTTCTTC.